This TCR beta chain was sequenced in a study of T cells after somatic rescue of genetic block. Trimming removed 4 bases from V and 5 bases from J, with 18 bases in between. Germline CDR1 reads SGHRS; CDR2 reads YFSETQ. This CDR3 has 15 amino acids. The repertoire was sequenced with immunoSEQ multiplex PCR; TCRdb's copy has only in-frame clones and lacks some. The profile shows fewer than 15,000 clones, over 65% of them singletons. This sequence was found in a boy aged 5-17 years. The sequencing sample was made of peripheral blood mononuclear cells (PBMCs). This chain links TRBV5-1 with TRBJ1-1; D is possibly TRBD1 (6 bases). CDR3 residues: CASSIQPGTPTEAFF. In DNA, the CDR3 is TGCGCCAGCAGCATACAACCCGGGACACCGACTGAAGCTTTCTTT.